These 20 T cell receptor beta chains share one sample of origin, sequenced in a study of beta chain features in type 1 diabetes. The whole isolated RNA underwent reverse transcription, so sequencing captured expressed TCRB transcripts. The data were produced by immunoSEQ multiplex PCR, yet TCRdb's version contains in-frame clones alone and is incomplete. The sample lists 900,000 or so clones, 17% occurring once. Sequencing used naive CD4+ T cells from blood. These receptors were obtained from a woman aged 18-30 years in good health.

Concerning this clone: The DNA is left out, because the CDR3 cannot be placed on it with certainty; the CDR3 is given as TCRdb lists it. The chain links TRBV28 to TRBJ2-1; no check of the table's D call, TRBD2, against the DNA was made. 19 amino acids form the CDR3, both terminal residues included. CDR1 is MDHEN, CDR2 SYDVKM, per germline. The CDR3 is CASSLAGGPSTSGQARDFF.

In this sample, this clone turned up a few times. The chain carries TRBV6-5 and TRBJ1-5; TRBD1 matches 7 bases. The CDR3 has 14 residues. The J segment lost 10 bases and the V segment lost 5 bases, leaving 11 bases of the junction unmatched. CDR1 and CDR2 from the germline V gene are MNHEY and SVGAGI. The CDR3 DNA follows: TGTGCCAGCAGTGAGACACAGGGGCTGTTCCCCCAGCATTTT. Translation: CASSETQGLFPQHF.

The V gene is TRBV19, the J gene TRBJ2-5; possible D gene TRBD2, 6 bases. The DNA matches TRBJ2-7 better at its end, which makes the J call doubtful. CDR3 size: 15 residues. Germline V CDR1 and CDR2: LNHDA, SQIVND (reference sequence). The CDR3 protein is CASSSPGLGSYEQYF. DNA of the CDR3: TGTGCCAGTAGTTCCCCGGGACTCGGCTCCTACGAGCAGTACTTC.

In its sample, this clone was seen once. This chain uses TRBV4-3 with TRBJ2-5; TRBD1 agrees at 10 bases. There are 18 residues in the CDR3. With 0 bases clipped from V and 1 base from J, the junction kept 8 bases outside the gene matches. Looked up from germline, CDR1 is LGHNA and CDR2 is YSLEER. CDR3 region: CASSQEVRDRGSQETQYF. The DNA of the CDR3 is TGCGCCAGCAGCCAAGAGGTCCGGGACAGGGGATCCCAAGAGACCCAGTACTTC.

V and J are TRBV18 and TRBJ1-2, with a possible D match to TRBD1 (5 bases). Trimming took off 2 bases at V and 8 bases at J, with 24 bases between the two ends. CDR3 length: 17 amino acids. CDR1 is KGHSH, CDR2 LQKENI, per germline. CDR3 loop: CASSPRMGSAGSLGYTF. CDR3 DNA sequence: TGTGCCAGCTCACCAAGGATGGGCAGCGCAGGGTCACTCGGCTACACCTTC.

The gene calls are TRBV5-4 and TRBJ2-6; D unresolved. Deletions cut 2 bases from V and 4 bases from J, with 7 bases between. There are 14 residues in the CDR3. CDR1 is SGHNT, CDR2 YYREEE, per germline (reference sequence). The CDR3 loop reads CASSLTIGANVLTF. The CDR3 DNA follows: TGTGCCAGCAGCTTAACGATCGGGGCCAACGTCCTGACTTTC.

The chain employs TRBV7-2 and TRBJ2-1; the match to TRBD1 covers 7 bases. V was clipped by 4 bases and J by 0 bases; unmatched bases: 9. CDR3 length: 17 amino acids. Germline CDR1 reads SGHTA; CDR2 reads FQGNSA. The CDR3, as DNA: TGTGCCAGCAGCTCCTTGGGACAGACGAGCTCCTACAATGAGCAGTTCTTC. Amino acids: CASSSLGQTSSYNEQFF.

This clone was seen only a few times. Other nucleotide sequences from this sample produce the same CDR3. The rearrangement joins TRBV20-1 to TRBJ2-3, with D unclear. The CDR3 extends over 11 amino acids. V was cut by 3 bases and J by 4 bases, with 5 bases left in between. CDR1 is DFQATT, CDR2 SNEGSKA, per germline (reference sequence). CDR3 sequence (DNA): TGCAGTGCTAGTCGCGCAGATACGCAGTATTTT. This encodes CSASRADTQYF.

This clone came up a few times. The chain uses TRBV5-1 and TRBJ2-3; 9 positions match TRBD2. Germline loops: CDR1 SGHRS, CDR2 YFSETQ. This CDR3 is 16 amino acids long. V trimming: 2 bases; J trimming: 2 bases; junction bases outside the gene matches: 6. The CDR3 reads CASSFPSGTITDTQYF. The CDR3 coding sequence is TGCGCCAGCAGCTTCCCTAGCGGGACAATCACAGATACGCAGTATTTT.

The chain is built from TRBV5-6 and TRBJ2-5; TRBD1 matches 8 bases. J gave up 5 bases and V 1 base, and 10 bases lay outside the gene matches. The V gene's germline CDR1 is SGHDT and CDR2 YYEEEE. The CDR3 contains 16 residues. The chain's CDR3 is CASSLRSGQGRETQYF. Here the CDR3 DNA reads TGTGCCAGCAGCTTGAGATCTGGACAGGGTCGGGAGACCCAGTACTTC.

This clone was observed a handful of times. In DNA, the CDR3 is TGTGCCAGCAGCCCCATGACTAGTAACAATGAGCAGTTCTTC. As protein: CASSPMTSNNEQFF. The chain couples TRBV11-1 to TRBJ2-1, with TRBD2 as a possible D gene (6 bases). The CDR3 is made up of 14 amino acids. V lost 5 bases, J lost 5 bases, and 13 bases lay in between. Germline V gene lookup returns CDR1 SGHAT and CDR2 FQDESV (reference sequence).

The chain joins TRBV7-9 to TRBJ2-1; no clear D gene. Per germline, CDR1 SEHNR and CDR2 FQNEAQ (reference sequence). This CDR3 is built from 12 residues. V was cut by 5 bases and J by 3 bases, with 5 bases left in between. In DNA form, the CDR3 reads TGTGCCAGCAGCCACAACTACAATGAGCAGTTCTTC. Its protein is CASSHNYNEQFF.

On this clone itself: Other DNA sequences from this sample encode an identical CDR3 as well. The rearrangement uses TRBV9 and TRBJ2-3; D is perhaps TRBD2 (5 bases). CDR1 is SGDLS, CDR2 YYNGEE, per germline. This CDR3 contains 15 residues. Trimming took off 0 bases at V and 1 base at J, with 9 bases between the two ends. The DNA of the CDR3 is TGTGCCAGCAGCGTAGGAAGCGGACGCACAGATACGCAGTATTTT. It translates to CASSVGSGRTDTQYF.

This clone has more than one count but fewer than ten. This chain connects TRBV5-1 to TRBJ2-1; D is uncertain. Trimming removed 1 base from V and 7 bases from J, with 9 bases in between. The CDR3 extends over 13 amino acids. The germline gives CDR1 SGHRS, CDR2 YFSETQ. The CDR3 DNA is TGCGCCAGCAGCTTGTCGGCAGTAAATGAGCAGTTCTTC. Its translation: CASSLSAVNEQFF.

The V call is TRBV29-1, the J call TRBJ2-3, with 11 bases identical to TRBD2. Trimming removed 6 bases from V and 0 bases from J; junction bases left unmatched: 14. From germline, CDR1 is SQVTM and CDR2 ANQGSEA. This CDR3 is built from 18 residues. The CDR3: CSVRGASGRRTSTDTQYF. For the CDR3, the DNA is TGCAGCGTGCGAGGCGCTAGCGGGAGGAGGACTAGCACAGATACGCAGTATTTT.

The CDR3 is CASTQQPLTDTQYF. The CDR3 DNA reads as TGTGCCAGCACCCAGCAGCCGCTAACAGATACGCAGTATTTT. The rearrangement links TRBV18 to TRBJ2-3; D is uncertain. V was shortened by 8 bases and J by 3 bases, with 15 bases between the two germline ends. Per the germline V gene, CDR1 is KGHSH and CDR2 is LQKENI. CDR3 length: 14 residues.

This clone was counted only a few times. V gene TRBV9 combines with J gene TRBJ2-5; perhaps TRBD1 as D (6 bases). V was pared by 7 bases and J by 4 bases, with 20 bases between. The CDR3 covers 15 residues. The V gene's germline CDR1 is SGDLS and CDR2 YYNGEE. CDR3 region: CASASDSQGRETQYF. The CDR3 DNA sequence: TGTGCCAGCGCCTCCGACTCGCAGGGGCGAGAGACCCAGTACTTC.

The chain joins TRBV18 to TRBJ1-1; D unclear. Germline-derived CDR1 and CDR2 are KGHSH and LQKENI. This CDR3 has 14 amino acids. V lost 6 bases to trimming and J lost 0 bases, with 11 bases between them. CDR3 DNA sequence: TGTGCCAGCTCTTCAGAGTCCATGAACACTGAAGCTTTCTTT. As protein: CASSSESMNTEAFF.

There are a few counts of this clone. The identical CDR3 is also encoded by other nucleotide sequences in the sample. V gene TRBV7-9 combines with J gene TRBJ2-5; 8 bases are shared with TRBD2. The junction had 3 bases not matched to a gene; V was cut back by 5 bases and J by 4 bases. The CDR3 is 13 amino acids. Germline V gene data show CDR1 as SEHNR and CDR2 as FQNEAQ (reference sequence). CDR3 amino acids: CASSLGLAETQYF. The CDR3 bases are TGTGCCAGCAGCCTAGGACTAGCAGAGACCCAGTACTTC.

The chain joins TRBV4-2 to TRBJ2-6, with TRBD1 matching over 12 bases. From germline, CDR1 is LGHNA and CDR2 YNFKEQ. The junction had 4 bases not matched to a gene; V was cut back by 3 bases and J by 4 bases. This CDR3 is 17 amino acids long. In DNA, the CDR3 is TGTGCCAGCAGCCAGGGACAGGGGGCAACAGGGGCCAACGTCCTGACTTTC. Its translation: CASSQGQGATGANVLTF.